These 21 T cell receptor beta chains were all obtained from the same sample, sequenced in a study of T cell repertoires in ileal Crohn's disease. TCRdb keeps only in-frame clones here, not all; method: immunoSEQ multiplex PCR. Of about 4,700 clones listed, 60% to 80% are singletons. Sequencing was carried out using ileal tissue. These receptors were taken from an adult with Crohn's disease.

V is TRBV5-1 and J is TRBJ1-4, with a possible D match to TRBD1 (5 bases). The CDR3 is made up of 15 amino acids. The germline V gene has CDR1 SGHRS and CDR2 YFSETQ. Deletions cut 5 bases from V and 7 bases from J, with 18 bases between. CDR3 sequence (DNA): TGCGCCAGCAGTGCGGGGCTAATTGGAGGTGAAAAACTGTTTTTT. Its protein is CASSAGLIGGEKLFF.

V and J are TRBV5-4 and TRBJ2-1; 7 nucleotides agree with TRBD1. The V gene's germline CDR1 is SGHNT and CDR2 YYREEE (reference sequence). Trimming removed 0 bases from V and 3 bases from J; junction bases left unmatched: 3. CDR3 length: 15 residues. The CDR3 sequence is CASSLVGTDYNEQFF. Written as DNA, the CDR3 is TGTGCCAGCAGCTTGGTTGGGACAGACTACAATGAGCAGTTCTTC.

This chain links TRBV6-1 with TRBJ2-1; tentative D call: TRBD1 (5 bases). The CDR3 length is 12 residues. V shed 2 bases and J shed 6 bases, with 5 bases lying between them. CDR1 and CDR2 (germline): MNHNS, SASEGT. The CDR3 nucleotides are TGTGCCAGCAGTGAACAGGGCAATGAGCAGTTCTTC. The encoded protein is CASSEQGNEQFF.

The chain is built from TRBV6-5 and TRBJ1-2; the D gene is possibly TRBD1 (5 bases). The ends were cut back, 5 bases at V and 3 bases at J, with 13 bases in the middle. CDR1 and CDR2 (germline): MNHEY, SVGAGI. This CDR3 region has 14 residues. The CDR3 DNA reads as TGTGCCAGCAGTGTCCAAGGGGCCTACTATGGCTACACCTTC. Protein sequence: CASSVQGAYYGYTF.

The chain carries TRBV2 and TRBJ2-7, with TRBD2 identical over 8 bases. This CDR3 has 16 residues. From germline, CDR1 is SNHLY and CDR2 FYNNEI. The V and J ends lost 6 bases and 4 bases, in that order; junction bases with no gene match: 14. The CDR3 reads CASSRPLGGGSYEQYF. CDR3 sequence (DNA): TGTGCCAGCAGCCGACCTCTAGGCGGGGGGAGTTACGAGCAGTACTTC.

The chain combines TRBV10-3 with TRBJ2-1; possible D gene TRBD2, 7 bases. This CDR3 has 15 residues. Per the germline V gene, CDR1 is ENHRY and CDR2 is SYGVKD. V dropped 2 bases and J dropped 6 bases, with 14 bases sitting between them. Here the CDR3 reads CAISEREAGVNEQFF. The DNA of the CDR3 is TGTGCCATCAGTGAGCGGGAGGCAGGGGTCAATGAGCAGTTCTTC.

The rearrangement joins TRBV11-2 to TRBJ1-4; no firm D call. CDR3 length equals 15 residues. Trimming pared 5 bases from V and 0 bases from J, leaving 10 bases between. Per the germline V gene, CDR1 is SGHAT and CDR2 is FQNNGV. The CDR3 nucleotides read TGTGCCAGCAGCGATACAAGAACAACTAATGAAAAACTGTTTTTT. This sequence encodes CASSDTRTTNEKLFF.

The CDR3 loop is CASSPTGGQLTGELFF. DNA for the CDR3: TGTGCCAGCTCCCCAACAGGAGGACAGCTAACCGGGGAGCTGTTTTTT. The rearrangement uses TRBV18 and TRBJ2-2, with D possibly being TRBD1 (6 bases). The CDR3 sequence is 16 residues long. The germline V gene encodes CDR1 KGHSH and CDR2 LQKENI. The V and J ends lost 6 bases and 5 bases respectively, with 19 bases between them.

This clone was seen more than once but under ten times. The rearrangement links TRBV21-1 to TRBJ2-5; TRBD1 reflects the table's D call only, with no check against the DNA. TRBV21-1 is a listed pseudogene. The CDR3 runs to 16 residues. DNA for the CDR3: TGTGCCACAGCGGGGGACAGGGTGGGAGAAGGTGAGACCCAGTACTTC. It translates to CATAGDRVGEGETQYF.

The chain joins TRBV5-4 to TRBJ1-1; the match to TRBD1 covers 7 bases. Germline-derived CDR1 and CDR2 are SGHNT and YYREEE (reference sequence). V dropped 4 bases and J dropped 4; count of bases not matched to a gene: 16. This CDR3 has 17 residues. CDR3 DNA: TGTGCCAGCAGCCCGCCAGGGGGAGAAATTGGGGGCACTGAAGCTTTCTTT. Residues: CASSPPGGEIGGTEAFF.

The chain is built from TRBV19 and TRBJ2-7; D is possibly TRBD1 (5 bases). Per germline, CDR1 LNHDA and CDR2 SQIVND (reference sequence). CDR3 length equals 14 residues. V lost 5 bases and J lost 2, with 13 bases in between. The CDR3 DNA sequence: TGTGCCAGTAGTCTGACAGTTTCAACCTACGAGCAGTACTTC. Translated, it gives CASSLTVSTYEQYF.

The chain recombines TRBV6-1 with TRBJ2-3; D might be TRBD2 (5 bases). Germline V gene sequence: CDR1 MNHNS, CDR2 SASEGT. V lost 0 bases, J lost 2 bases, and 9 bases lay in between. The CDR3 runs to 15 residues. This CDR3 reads CASSEAADFTDTQYF. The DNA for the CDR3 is TGTGCCAGCAGTGAAGCTGCGGACTTCACAGATACGCAGTATTTT.

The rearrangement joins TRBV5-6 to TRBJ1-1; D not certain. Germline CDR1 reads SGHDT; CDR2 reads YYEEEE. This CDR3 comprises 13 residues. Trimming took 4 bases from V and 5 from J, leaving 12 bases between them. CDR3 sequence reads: CASSQRGVTEAFF. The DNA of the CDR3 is TGTGCCAGCAGCCAGAGAGGAGTAACTGAAGCTTTCTTT.

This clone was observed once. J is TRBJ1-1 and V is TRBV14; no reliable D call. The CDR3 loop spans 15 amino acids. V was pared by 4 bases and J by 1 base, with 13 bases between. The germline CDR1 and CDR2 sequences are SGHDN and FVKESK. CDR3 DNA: TGTGCCAGCAGCCTAATAGGACTGAGGAACACTGAAGCTTTCTTT. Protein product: CASSLIGLRNTEAFF.

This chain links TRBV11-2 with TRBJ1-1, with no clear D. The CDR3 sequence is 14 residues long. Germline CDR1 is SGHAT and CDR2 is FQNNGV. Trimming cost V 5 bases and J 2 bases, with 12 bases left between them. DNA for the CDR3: TGTGCCAGCAGCCCGAGCGGTGGAAACACTGAAGCTTTCTTT. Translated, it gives CASSPSGGNTEAFF. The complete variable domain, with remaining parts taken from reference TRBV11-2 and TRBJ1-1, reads EAGVAQSPRYKIIEKRQSVAFWCNPISGHATLYWYQQILGQGPKLLIQFQNNGVVDDSQLPKDRFSAERLKGVDSTLKIQPAKLEDSAVYLCASSPSGGNTEAFFGQGTRLTVV.

The CDR3 loop is CASNLGQGPYEQYF. In nucleotides, the CDR3 is TGCGCCAGCAACCTAGGACAGGGCCCCTACGAGCAGTACTTC. This chain uses TRBV5-1 with TRBJ2-7; 8 bases fit TRBD1. The CDR3 is made up of 14 amino acids. In germline, CDR1 is SGHRS, CDR2 YFSETQ. After removal of 6 bases from V and 2 bases from J, the junction contained 7 bases not matched to a gene. The variable domain in full, completed from reference TRBV5-1 and TRBJ2-7, reads KAGVTQTPRYLIKTRGQQVTLSCSPISGHRSVSWYQQTPGQGLQFLFEYFSETQRNKGNFPGRFSGRQFSNSRSEMNVSTLELGDSALYLCASNLGQGPYEQYFGPGTRLTVT.

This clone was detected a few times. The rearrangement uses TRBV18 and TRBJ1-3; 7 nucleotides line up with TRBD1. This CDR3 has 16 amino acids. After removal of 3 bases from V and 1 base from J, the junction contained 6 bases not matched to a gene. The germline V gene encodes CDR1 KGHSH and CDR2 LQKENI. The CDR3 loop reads CASSPKQGRSGNTIYF. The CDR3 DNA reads TGTGCCAGCTCACCGAAACAGGGGAGATCTGGAAACACCATATATTTT.

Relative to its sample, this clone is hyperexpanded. In nucleotides, the CDR3 is TGTGCCAGCAGCTGGGGGGTCTCTGGAAACACCATATATTTT. Translating it yields CASSWGVSGNTIYF. V is TRBV5-4 and J is TRBJ1-3; D perhaps matches TRBD1 (5 bases). Looked up from germline, CDR1 is SGHNT and CDR2 is YYREEE (reference sequence). This CDR3 has 14 amino acids. V lost 3 bases and J lost 0, with 7 bases in between.

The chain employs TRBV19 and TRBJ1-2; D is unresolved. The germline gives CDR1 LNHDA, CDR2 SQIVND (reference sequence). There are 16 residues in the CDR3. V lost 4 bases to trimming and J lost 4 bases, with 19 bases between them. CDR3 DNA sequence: TGTGCCAGTAGTACGGTAACGACTCGAAAGACCTATGGCTACACCTTC. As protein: CASSTVTTRKTYGYTF.

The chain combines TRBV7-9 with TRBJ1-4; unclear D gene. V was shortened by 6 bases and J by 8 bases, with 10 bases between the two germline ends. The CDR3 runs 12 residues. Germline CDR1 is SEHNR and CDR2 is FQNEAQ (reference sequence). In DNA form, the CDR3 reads TGTGCCAGCAGGTACCGAGGAGAAAAACTGTTTTTT. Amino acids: CASRYRGEKLFF.

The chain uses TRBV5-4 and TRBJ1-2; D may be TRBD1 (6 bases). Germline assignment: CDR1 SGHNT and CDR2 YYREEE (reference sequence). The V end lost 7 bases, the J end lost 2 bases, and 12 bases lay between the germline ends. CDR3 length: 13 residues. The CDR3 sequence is CASRTDRNYGYTF. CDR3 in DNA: TGTGCCAGCCGAACCGACAGGAACTATGGCTACACCTTC.